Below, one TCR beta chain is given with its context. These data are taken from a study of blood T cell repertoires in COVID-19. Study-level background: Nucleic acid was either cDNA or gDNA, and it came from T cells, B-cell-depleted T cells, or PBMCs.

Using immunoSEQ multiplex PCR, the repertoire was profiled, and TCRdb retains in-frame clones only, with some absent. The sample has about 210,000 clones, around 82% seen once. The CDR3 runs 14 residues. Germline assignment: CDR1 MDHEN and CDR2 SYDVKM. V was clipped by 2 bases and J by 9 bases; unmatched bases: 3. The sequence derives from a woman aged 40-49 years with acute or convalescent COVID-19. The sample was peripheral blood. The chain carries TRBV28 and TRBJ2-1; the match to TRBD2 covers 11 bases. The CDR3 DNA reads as TGTGCCAGCAGTTTACTAGCGGGGGGAGGTGAGCAGTTCTTC. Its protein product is CASSLLAGGGEQFF.